This is a list of T cell receptor beta chains from one sample in a study of post-analysis software for immune sequencing data. TCRdb analysed the PCR reads with MiXCR anew, one entry per CDR3 protein. The sample comprises hundreds of thousands of distinct CDR3 sequences, approximately 53% of which are singletons, and 4.6% rests with the top ten. Sequenced input: blood. The receptor source for this set is a girl between 10 and 17 years old with multiple sclerosis. Both conserved end residues are part of each CDR3. Each record gives: CDR3 protein, CDR3 DNA, J gene, D gene, V gene, clone size. D genes are given only for firm matches. Size values are once, few and many counts, or a class for expanded clones, and some rows have none.

cdr3_aa: CASKGFSGANVLTF
cdr3_nt: TGTGCCAGTAAAGGTTTCTCTGGGGCCAACGTCCTGACTTTC
j_call: TRBJ2-6
d_call: .
v_call: TRBV19
clone_size: .

cdr3_aa: CASSIDPGGAYEQYF
cdr3_nt: TGTGCCAGTAGTATAGATCCGGGAGGCGCCTACGAGCAGTACTTC
j_call: TRBJ2-7
d_call: TRBD2
v_call: TRBV19
clone_size: .

cdr3_aa: CASSPGAGNQPQHF
cdr3_nt: TGTGCCAGCTCACCAGGGGCAGGGAATCAGCCCCAGCATTTT
j_call: TRBJ1-5
d_call: .
v_call: TRBV18
clone_size: .

cdr3_aa: CASSTLSSGGYEQYF
cdr3_nt: TGTGCCAGCAGCACCCTATCTAGCGGCGGGTACGAGCAGTACTTC
j_call: TRBJ2-7
d_call: TRBD2
v_call: TRBV6-5
clone_size: few

cdr3_aa: CASSPMGEETQYF
cdr3_nt: TGTGCCAGCAGTCCGATGGGGGAAGAGACCCAGTACTTC
j_call: TRBJ2-5
d_call: .
v_call: TRBV12-3/TRBV12-4
clone_size: .

cdr3_aa: CSAKRPGTYNEQFF
cdr3_nt: TGCAGTGCTAAACGGCCGGGGACCTACAATGAGCAGTTCTTC
j_call: TRBJ2-1
d_call: .
v_call: TRBV20-1
clone_size: .

cdr3_aa: CASRPQDNQPQHF
cdr3_nt: TGTGCCAGCAGGCCCCAGGACAATCAGCCCCAGCATTTT
j_call: TRBJ1-5
d_call: .
v_call: TRBV12-3/TRBV12-4
clone_size: .

cdr3_aa: CASSFDGASTEEQYF
cdr3_nt: TGCGCCAGCAGCTTCGACGGGGCCTCAACGGAAGAGCAGTACTTC
j_call: TRBJ2-7
d_call: .
v_call: TRBV5-1
clone_size: .

cdr3_aa: CSARGRTGNEQFF
cdr3_nt: TGCAGTGCTAGAGGGCGGACGGGCAATGAGCAGTTCTTC
j_call: TRBJ2-1
d_call: .
v_call: TRBV20-1
clone_size: few

cdr3_aa: CSVAQQSKNTEAFF
cdr3_nt: TGCAGCGTTGCCCAACAGAGCAAGAACACTGAAGCTTTCTTT
j_call: TRBJ1-1
d_call: .
v_call: TRBV29-1
clone_size: .

cdr3_aa: CASSLVSWVASEQFF
cdr3_nt: TGTGCCAGCAGCTTAGTGTCATGGGTAGCTTCTGAGCAGTTCTTC
j_call: TRBJ2-1
d_call: .
v_call: TRBV7-9
clone_size: .

cdr3_aa: CSASPPGQASYEQYF
cdr3_nt: TGCAGTGCTTCTCCCCCCGGACAGGCCTCCTACGAGCAGTACTTC
j_call: TRBJ2-7
d_call: TRBD1
v_call: TRBV20-1
clone_size: .

cdr3_aa: CASSLAGRAEIQYF
cdr3_nt: TGTGCCAGCAGCTTAGCAGGCAGGGCCGAAATTCAGTACTTC
j_call: TRBJ2-4
d_call: .
v_call: TRBV7-9
clone_size: .

cdr3_aa: CSAATRPGTSSYEQYF
cdr3_nt: TGCAGTGCTGCAACTCGACCCGGGACATCTTCCTACGAGCAGTACTTC
j_call: TRBJ2-7
d_call: .
v_call: TRBV20-1
clone_size: .

cdr3_aa: CASSLDRREQYF
cdr3_nt: TGTGCCAGCAGCTTGGACCGTAGGGAGCAGTACTTC
j_call: TRBJ2-5
d_call: .
v_call: TRBV7-3
clone_size: few

cdr3_aa: CASSFTGISGANVLTF
cdr3_nt: TGCGCCAGCAGCTTTACAGGTATCTCTGGGGCCAACGTCCTGACTTTC
j_call: TRBJ2-6
d_call: .
v_call: TRBV5-1
clone_size: .

cdr3_aa: CASSRGEVEEKLFF
cdr3_nt: TGTGCCAGCAGCCGCGGGGAAGTGGAGGAAAAACTGTTTTTT
j_call: TRBJ1-4
d_call: .
v_call: TRBV4-2
clone_size: .

cdr3_aa: CSALLFTGELFF
cdr3_nt: TGCAGTGCTCTCCTGTTCACCGGGGAGCTGTTTTTT
j_call: TRBJ2-2
d_call: .
v_call: TRBV20-1
clone_size: .

cdr3_aa: CASSYVAGGGTEAFF
cdr3_nt: TGTGCCAGCAGTTACGTGGCAGGGGGTGGCACTGAAGCTTTCTTT
j_call: TRBJ1-1
d_call: TRBD1
v_call: TRBV6-5
clone_size: few

cdr3_aa: CASSARGGNQPQHF
cdr3_nt: TGTGCCAGCAGTGCCCGAGGGGGAAATCAGCCCCAGCATTTT
j_call: TRBJ1-5
d_call: .
v_call: TRBV6-1
clone_size: .

cdr3_aa: CASSLAEVSYNEQFF
cdr3_nt: TGCGCCAGCAGCCTGGCAGAGGTCTCCTACAATGAGCAGTTCTTC
j_call: TRBJ2-1
d_call: .
v_call: TRBV5-1
clone_size: .

cdr3_aa: CASSSDTGYNDEQFF
cdr3_nt: TGTGCCAGCAGTTCAGACACTGGATACAATGATGAGCAGTTCTTC
j_call: TRBJ2-1
d_call: .
v_call: TRBV6-5
clone_size: .

cdr3_aa: CASSADGGGSTYEQYF
cdr3_nt: TGCGCCAGCAGCGCGGATGGGGGGGGATCAACCTACGAGCAGTACTTC
j_call: TRBJ2-7
d_call: TRBD2
v_call: TRBV5-1
clone_size: few

cdr3_aa: CASRATSESSYNEQFF
cdr3_nt: TGTGCCAGCAGGGCTACTAGCGAAAGCTCCTACAATGAGCAGTTCTTC
j_call: TRBJ2-1
d_call: TRBD2
v_call: TRBV27
clone_size: .

cdr3_aa: CASSQDTGTQYF
cdr3_nt: TGTGCCAGCAGCCAAGATACGGGTACGCAGTATTTT
j_call: TRBJ2-3
d_call: .
v_call: TRBV3-1
clone_size: .

cdr3_aa: CASSSSGTVNTEAFF
cdr3_nt: TGTGCCAGCAGCTCCTCCGGGACGGTAAACACTGAAGCTTTCTTT
j_call: TRBJ1-1
d_call: .
v_call: TRBV7-3
clone_size: .

cdr3_aa: CASSRTAPRETQYF
cdr3_nt: TGCGCCAGCAGCCGGACGGCGCCGAGGGAGACCCAGTACTTC
j_call: TRBJ2-5
d_call: .
v_call: TRBV5-1
clone_size: .

cdr3_aa: CSARQVWDSNEQFF
cdr3_nt: TGCAGTGCCAGACAGGTTTGGGACTCCAATGAGCAGTTCTTC
j_call: TRBJ2-1
d_call: .
v_call: TRBV20-1
clone_size: .

cdr3_aa: CASSSPTESPYEQYF
cdr3_nt: TGTGCCAGCAGCTCCCCGACAGAGTCACCCTACGAGCAGTACTTC
j_call: TRBJ2-7
d_call: .
v_call: TRBV7-3
clone_size: .

cdr3_aa: CASSPTVQHEQYF
cdr3_nt: TGTGCCAGCAGCCCTACAGTTCAGCACGAGCAGTACTTC
j_call: TRBJ2-7
d_call: .
v_call: TRBV7-3
clone_size: .

cdr3_aa: CSSEGGIGTEAFF
cdr3_nt: TGCAGTTCGGAAGGGGGAATTGGAACTGAAGCTTTCTTT
j_call: TRBJ1-1
d_call: .
v_call: TRBV20-1
clone_size: .

cdr3_aa: CASSLGGFNTGELFF
cdr3_nt: TGTGCCAGCAGTTTAGGAGGATTTAACACCGGGGAGCTGTTTTTT
j_call: TRBJ2-2
d_call: .
v_call: TRBV12-3/TRBV12-4
clone_size: .

cdr3_aa: CATSFGGESNQPQHF
cdr3_nt: TGTGCCACCAGCTTCGGGGGGGAGAGCAATCAGCCCCAGCATTTT
j_call: TRBJ1-5
d_call: .
v_call: TRBV15
clone_size: .

cdr3_aa: CASRRGGDYGYTF
cdr3_nt: TGTGCCAGCAGGAGAGGGGGCGACTATGGCTACACCTTC
j_call: TRBJ1-2
d_call: TRBD1
v_call: TRBV2
clone_size: .

cdr3_aa: CASTLGAEAYEQYF
cdr3_nt: TGTGCCAGCACCCTTGGGGCGGAAGCCTACGAGCAGTACTTC
j_call: TRBJ2-7
d_call: .
v_call: TRBV7-9
clone_size: .

cdr3_aa: CASSFCEGTGYEQYF
cdr3_nt: TGTGCCAGCAGTTTCTGCGAAGGGACAGGCTACGAGCAGTACTTC
j_call: TRBJ2-7
d_call: TRBD1
v_call: TRBV12-3/TRBV12-4
clone_size: .

cdr3_aa: CASSVGQRDYGYTF
cdr3_nt: TGTGCCAGCAGTGTCGGACAGAGGGATTATGGCTACACCTTC
j_call: TRBJ1-2
d_call: .
v_call: TRBV6-1
clone_size: .

cdr3_aa: CASSLSGQEGETQYF
cdr3_nt: TGTGCCAGCAGCCTTAGCGGGCAGGAAGGGGAGACCCAGTACTTC
j_call: TRBJ2-5
d_call: TRBD2
v_call: TRBV2
clone_size: .

cdr3_aa: CASRSDSNEQFF
cdr3_nt: TGCGCCAGCCGATCCGACAGCAATGAGCAGTTCTTC
j_call: TRBJ2-1
d_call: .
v_call: TRBV5-1
clone_size: .

cdr3_aa: CSSLADSKDGYTF
cdr3_nt: TGCAGCTCCCTGGCAGATTCTAAAGATGGCTACACCTTC
j_call: TRBJ1-2
d_call: .
v_call: TRBV29-1
clone_size: .

cdr3_aa: CASTLTVDRATYEQYF
cdr3_nt: TGTGCCAGCACTCTAACCGTGGACAGGGCCACCTACGAGCAGTACTTC
j_call: TRBJ2-7
d_call: TRBD1
v_call: TRBV5-6
clone_size: .

cdr3_aa: CASSLETGFGSPLHF
cdr3_nt: TGTGCCAGCAGCTTAGAGACAGGGTTTGGATCACCCCTCCACTTT
j_call: TRBJ1-6
d_call: TRBD1
v_call: TRBV11-2
clone_size: few

cdr3_aa: CASSRTPLVGTGVYEQYF
cdr3_nt: TGTGCCAGCTCACGTACACCCTTAGTCGGGACAGGAGTCTACGAGCAGTACTTC
j_call: TRBJ2-7
d_call: TRBD1
v_call: TRBV18
clone_size: .

cdr3_aa: CASSDTRWVQFF
cdr3_nt: TGTGCCAGCAGCGACACTAGATGGGTGCAGTTCTTC
j_call: TRBJ2-1
d_call: .
v_call: TRBV7-2
clone_size: .

cdr3_aa: CASGPQGFANYGCTF
cdr3_nt: TGTGCCAGCGGACCGCAGGGCTTCGCTAACTATGGCTGCACCTTC
j_call: TRBJ1-2
d_call: .
v_call: TRBV27
clone_size: .

cdr3_aa: CATSRGTSGFSYEQYF
cdr3_nt: TGTGCCACCAGCAGAGGGACTAGCGGGTTCTCCTACGAGCAGTACTTC
j_call: TRBJ2-7
d_call: TRBD2
v_call: TRBV15
clone_size: .

cdr3_aa: CASRARGRGGYTF
cdr3_nt: TGTGCCAGCAGGGCCAGGGGCCGGGGTGGCTACACCTTC
j_call: TRBJ1-2
d_call: .
v_call: TRBV12-3/TRBV12-4
clone_size: .

cdr3_aa: CASSLRSSGSHEQYF
cdr3_nt: TGTGCCAGCAGCTTAAGGTCTAGCGGGAGCCACGAGCAGTACTTC
j_call: TRBJ2-7
d_call: TRBD2
v_call: TRBV7-9
clone_size: few

cdr3_aa: CASSSWGGRDVPFF
cdr3_nt: TGTGCCAGCAGTTCATGGGGCGGCAGGGATGTTCCTTTCTTT
j_call: TRBJ1-1
d_call: .
v_call: TRBV27
clone_size: .

cdr3_aa: CASSPGTSGRADTQYF
cdr3_nt: TGTGCCAGCAGCCCCGGGACTAGCGGGAGGGCGGATACGCAGTATTTT
j_call: TRBJ2-3
d_call: TRBD2
v_call: TRBV7-9
clone_size: .

cdr3_aa: CASSVGTGRIGIEAFF
cdr3_nt: TGCGCCAGCAGCGTCGGGACAGGGAGGATCGGGATTGAAGCTTTCTTT
j_call: TRBJ1-1
d_call: TRBD1
v_call: TRBV5-1
clone_size: .

cdr3_aa: CASNPGLAGGPFSYNEQFF
cdr3_nt: TGTGCCAGCAATCCGGGACTAGCGGGAGGGCCATTCTCCTACAATGAGCAGTTCTTC
j_call: TRBJ2-1
d_call: TRBD2
v_call: TRBV12-3/TRBV12-4
clone_size: once

cdr3_aa: CSARDSANYGHTF
cdr3_nt: TGCAGTGCTCGGGACAGTGCTAACTATGGCCACACCTTC
j_call: TRBJ1-2
d_call: TRBD1
v_call: TRBV20-1
clone_size: .

cdr3_aa: CATSSSGEREQYF
cdr3_nt: TGTGCCACCAGCAGTTCGGGAGAGCGCGAGCAGTACTTC
j_call: TRBJ2-7
d_call: .
v_call: TRBV15
clone_size: few

cdr3_aa: CASSAQGAHYNEQFF
cdr3_nt: TGTGCCAGCAGTGCCCAGGGGGCGCATTACAATGAGCAGTTCTTC
j_call: TRBJ2-1
d_call: TRBD1
v_call: TRBV6-5
clone_size: .

cdr3_aa: CASSLRTGDPSSYNEQFF
cdr3_nt: TGCGCCAGCAGCTTGAGGACGGGCGACCCGAGCTCCTACAATGAGCAGTTCTTC
j_call: TRBJ2-1
d_call: .
v_call: TRBV5-1
clone_size: .

cdr3_aa: CASSYSLWGTQYF
cdr3_nt: TGTGCCAGCAGTTACTCTCTTTGGGGGACCCAGTACTTC
j_call: TRBJ2-5
d_call: .
v_call: TRBV6-6
clone_size: .

cdr3_aa: CSARRDRETEAFF
cdr3_nt: TGCAGTGCTAGAAGGGACAGGGAGACTGAAGCTTTCTTT
j_call: TRBJ1-1
d_call: TRBD1
v_call: TRBV20-1
clone_size: .